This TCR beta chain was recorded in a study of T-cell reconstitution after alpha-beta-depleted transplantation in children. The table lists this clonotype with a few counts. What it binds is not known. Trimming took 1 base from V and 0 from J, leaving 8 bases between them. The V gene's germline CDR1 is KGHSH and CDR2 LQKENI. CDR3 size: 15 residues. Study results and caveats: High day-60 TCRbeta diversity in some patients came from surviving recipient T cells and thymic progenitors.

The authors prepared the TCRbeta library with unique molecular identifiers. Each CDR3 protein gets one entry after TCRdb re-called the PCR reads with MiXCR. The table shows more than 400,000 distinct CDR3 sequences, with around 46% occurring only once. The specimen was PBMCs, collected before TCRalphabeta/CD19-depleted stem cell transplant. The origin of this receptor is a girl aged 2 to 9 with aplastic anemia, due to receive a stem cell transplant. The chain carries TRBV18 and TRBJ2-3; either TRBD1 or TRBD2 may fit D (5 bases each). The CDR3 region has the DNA TGTGCCAGCTCACCACGGGACGATAGCACAGATACGCAGTATTTT. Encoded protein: CASSPRDDSTDTQYF.